This T cell receptor (beta chain) was observed in a study of blood T cell repertoires in COVID-19. Study in general: The United States, Italy and Spain supplied acute and convalescent COVID-19 samples. T cells, B-cell-depleted T cells, or PBMCs provided the cDNA or gDNA that served as material.

Original methodology: Reference gene primer amplification in the assay estimated nucleated cell counts. Here immunoSEQ multiplex PCR was the method, and the copy in TCRdb shows in-frame clones only, minus some. The DNA was the basis for D and trimming; V, J and clone size are from that table. The profile covers 63,000 or so clones, with roughly 77% appearing a single time and about 9.1% taken by the ten largest. V gave up 5 bases and J gave up 6 bases; unmatched junction bases: 6. Looked up from germline, CDR1 is LNHDA and CDR2 is SQIVND (reference sequence). The CDR3 is 14 amino acids. The sequencing input was peripheral blood. The chain couples TRBV19 to TRBJ2-7; 11 nucleotides align to TRBD2. The receptor comes from a human donor in a cohort sampled during active COVID-19. DNA for the CDR3: TGTGCCAGTAGTGCTACTAGCGGGGGCGTCGAGCAGTACTTC. Protein sequence: CASSATSGGVEQYF.